The next 6 T cell receptor beta chains were all read from a single sample in a study of Graves' ophthalmopathy and Graves' hyperthyroidism. The study amplified TCR beta CDR3 regions using RNA transcripts. The first round was an RT-PCR with HTBI primers, and the second round was a multiplex PCR. Using its own MiXCR run on the multiplex PCR reads, TCRdb lists one record per CDR3 protein. This sample has about 230,000 distinct CDR3 sequences; about 46% occur once, and the top ten carry less than 50%. Source material: peripheral blood. The receptor source for this set is an adult man with Graves' ophthalmopathy.

With regard to this clonotype: Since the CDR3 does not end with the conserved phenylalanine or tryptophan, this likely comes from a read error. The V gene is TRBV29-1, the J gene TRBJ1-4; D possibly corresponds to TRBD1 (6 bases). Germline V gene sequence: CDR1 SQVTM, CDR2 ANQGSEA. This CDR3 spans 13 amino acids. Deletions cut 4 bases from V and 5 bases from J, with 11 bases between. The CDR3: CSVAQGPNEKLFL. DNA for the CDR3: TGCAGCGTTGCCCAGGGGCCAAATGAAAAACTGTTTCTT.

This clonotype was counted at least ten times. J is TRBJ2-7 and V is TRBV10-3; the D is unclear. The CDR3 contains 13 residues. V was clipped by 4 bases and J by 5 bases, with 12 bases between them. CDR1 is ENHRY, CDR2 SYGVKD, per germline. CDR3 sequence (DNA): TGTGCCATCAGTGCCGGGCAGATAGACGAGCAGTACTTC. Amino acids: CAISAGQIDEQYF.

V gene TRBV19 combines with J gene TRBJ2-7; no clear D. Per germline, CDR1 LNHDA and CDR2 SQIVND (reference sequence). The CDR3 is 14 amino acids. V dropped 7 bases and J dropped 0 bases, with 13 bases sitting between them. The DNA for the CDR3 is TGTGCCAGTAAAAGTCTTGCGACCTCCTACGAGCAGTACTTC. It is translated as CASKSLATSYEQYF. Variable domain in full (rest from reference TRBV19 and TRBJ2-7): DGGITQSPKYLFRKEGQNVTLSCEQNLNHDAMYWYRQDPGQGLRLIYYSQIVNDFQKGDIAEGYSVSREKKESFPLTVTSAQKNPTAFYLCASKSLATSYEQYFGPGTRLTVT.

The chain employs TRBV3-1 and TRBJ2-7; 9 bases line up with TRBD1. V trimming: 2 bases; J trimming: 2 bases; junction bases outside the gene matches: 4. This CDR3 region has 15 residues. Germline CDR1 reads LGHDT; CDR2 reads YNNKEL (reference sequence). CDR3 region: CASSQPRQGAYEQYF. The DNA of the CDR3 is TGTGCCAGCAGCCAACCCCGACAGGGGGCCTACGAGCAGTACTTC.

The V gene is TRBV14, the J gene TRBJ1-5, with 7 positions matching TRBD1. Trimming cost V 0 bases and J 6 bases; bases outside gene matches: 8. In germline, CDR1 is SGHDN, CDR2 FVKESK. The CDR3 runs to 16 residues. The CDR3 DNA reads as TGTGCCAGCAGCCAAGATGAGGGGGCGCAGACTCAGCCCCAGCATTTT. Protein product: CASSQDEGAQTQPQHF.

This clonotype was counted a single time. This rearrangement joins TRBV10-2 to TRBJ1-4, with a possible D match to TRBD1 (5 bases). The CDR3 sequence is 14 residues long. Per the germline V gene, CDR1 is WSHSY and CDR2 is SAAADI. V lost 2 bases and J lost 7, with 11 bases in between. This CDR3 is CASSEVAGSEKLFF. As DNA, the CDR3 is TGCGCCAGCAGTGAGGTCGCAGGGAGTGAAAAACTGTTTTTT.